This entry is about one TCR beta chain. Its antigen remains unidentified. This specimen comes from a study of blood T cells in healthy people across ages. Study-wide results and caveats: Percentage of naive T cells showed a strong correlation with TCR beta diversity.

For the second PCR, which ran for 7 to 11 cycles, a sample-barcoded 5' primer and a J-beta primer mix were used. From the 5' RACE reads, TCRdb called clonotypes with MiXCR, one entry per CDR3 protein. The sample records around 1,900,000 distinct CDR3 sequences, about two fifths being singletons. CDR3 length: 15 amino acids. The germline V gene has CDR1 MDHEN and CDR2 SYDVKM. V lost 5 bases and J lost 3; bases outside the gene matches: 7. The rearrangement joins TRBV28 to TRBJ2-3, with 8 positions matching TRBD2. What was sequenced was blood. The receptor was isolated from a human donor in good health. CDR3 in amino acids: CASSRASGGTDTQYF. CDR3 coding DNA: TGTGCCAGCAGTCGGGCAAGCGGGGGAACAGATACGCAGTATTTT.